The 23 T cell receptor beta chains below all came from one sample that was sequenced in a study of beta chain features in type 1 diabetes. The antigens of these receptors remain unknown. Isolated RNA was reverse transcribed in full, so expressed TCRB transcripts were sequenced. The repertoire was sequenced with immunoSEQ multiplex PCR; TCRdb's copy has only in-frame clones and lacks some. The sample carries 400,000 or so clones, roughly 9.8% recorded once. Findings and caveats of the study: All four CD4+ subsets of Type 1 diabetes patients contained TCRB CDR3s that were moderately but significantly shorter.

The sequenced sample consisted of central memory CD4+ T cells from blood. These TCRs come from a man aged 30 to 45 with type 1 diabetes.

The chain is built from TRBV2 and TRBJ2-1; D possibly corresponds to TRBD2 (5 bases). V dropped 7 bases and J dropped 9 bases, with 19 bases sitting between them. The CDR3 runs 14 residues. The germline gives CDR1 SNHLY, CDR2 FYNNEI. The CDR3 region has the DNA TGTGCCAGCACGGTTGTAGTTGAGGGTGGTGAGCAGTTCTTC. It yields the protein CASTVVVEGGEQFF.

The chain is built from TRBV6-5 and TRBJ2-7; D might be TRBD1 (8 bases). The V gene's germline CDR1 is MNHEY and CDR2 SVGAGI. The CDR3 totals 14 residues. V was clipped by 4 bases and J by 4 bases, with 14 bases between them. CDR3 amino acids: CASSFGQGGYEQYF. In nucleotides, the CDR3 is TGTGCCAGCAGTTTCGGACAGGGAGGGTACGAGCAGTACTTC.

This clone has a handful of counts. The V call is TRBV2, the J call TRBJ2-6; the D is unclear. The germline CDR1 and CDR2 sequences are SNHLY and FYNNEI. V was cut by 6 bases and J by 2 bases, with 8 bases left in between. This CDR3 contains 14 residues. CDR3 residues: CASRVQAGANVLTF. In DNA, the CDR3 is TGTGCCAGCAGGGTACAAGCTGGGGCCAACGTCCTGACTTTC.

This clone was seen only a few times. V and J are TRBV7-2 and TRBJ1-5; D gene ambiguous. The V end lost 2 bases, the J end lost 4 bases, and 21 bases lay between the germline ends. This CDR3 has 18 residues. Germline V gene sequence: CDR1 SGHTA, CDR2 FQGNSA. The chain's CDR3 is CASSLKPWTVGTNQPQHF. Written as DNA, the CDR3 is TGTGCCAGCAGCTTAAAGCCGTGGACGGTGGGCACGAATCAGCCCCAGCATTTT.

The sample holds many counts of this clone. The sample holds other DNA sequences that translate to the same CDR3. The chain employs TRBV5-1 and TRBJ2-2; D unclear. The CDR3 runs 14 residues. Germline V gene sequence: CDR1 SGHRS, CDR2 YFSETQ. V was trimmed by 0 bases and J by 1 base, leaving 4 bases between them. The CDR3: CASSLGQNTGELFF. As DNA, the CDR3 is TGCGCCAGCAGCTTGGGACAGAACACCGGGGAGCTGTTTTTT.

The gene calls are TRBV30 and TRBJ1-6; D remains unclear. Germline V gives CDR1 GTSNPN, CDR2 SVGIG (reference sequence). V gave up 0 bases and J gave up 5 bases, with 11 bases separating them. This CDR3 region has 15 residues. The CDR3 nucleotides read TGTGCCTGGAGTGTTCAGGTCGGGAATAATTCACCCCTCCACTTT. This gives the protein CAWSVQVGNNSPLHF. Variable domain in full (rest from reference TRBV30 and TRBJ1-6): SQTIHQWPATLVQPVGSPLSLECTVEGTSNPNLYWYRQAAGRGLQLLFYSVGIGQISSEVPQNLSASRPQDRQFILSSKKLLLSDSGFYLCAWSVQVGNNSPLHFGNGTRLTVT.

There are a few counts of this clone. The V gene is TRBV6-5, the J gene TRBJ1-5; 9 nucleotides match TRBD1. The CDR3 is 13 residues long. V was pared by 6 bases and J by 7 bases, with 4 bases of the junction left unmatched. Germline-derived CDR1 and CDR2 are MNHEY and SVGAGI. The CDR3 coding sequence is TGTGCCAGCAGGTATGACAGGGGGCAGCCCCAGCATTTT. It encodes CASRYDRGQPQHF.

The chain uses TRBV15 and TRBJ2-2, with 8 bases aligning to TRBD1. V dropped 3 bases and J dropped 1; count of bases not matched to a gene: 4. Germline loops: CDR1 LNHNV, CDR2 YYDKDF (reference sequence). The CDR3 contains 16 residues. The CDR3 region is CATSRTGTGNTGELFF. The DNA for the CDR3 is TGTGCCACCAGCAGGACCGGGACAGGGAACACCGGGGAGCTGTTTTTT.

V usage is TRBV7-2 and J usage is TRBJ2-3; D is perhaps TRBD2 (6 bases). This CDR3 has 13 amino acids. Trimming shortened V by 1 base and J by 4 bases, and 6 bases separated the two germline ends. Germline assignment: CDR1 SGHTA and CDR2 FQGNSA. The CDR3 reads CASSLERADTQYF. The CDR3 region has the DNA TGTGCCAGCAGCTTAGAGCGGGCAGATACGCAGTATTTT.

This clone has a handful of counts. The V call is TRBV19, the J call TRBJ2-1; possibly TRBD2 for D (5 bases). Trimming cost V 0 bases and J 5 bases, with 14 bases left between them. This CDR3 is built from 16 residues. Germline values: CDR1 LNHDA, CDR2 SQIVND (reference sequence). The CDR3 spells CASSIDLSGLNNEQFF. CDR3 in DNA: TGTGCCAGTAGTATAGATCTGAGCGGCCTTAACAATGAGCAGTTCTTC.

This clone occurred a few times. V usage is TRBV6-5 and J usage is TRBJ2-1; D possibly corresponds to TRBD2 (6 bases). CDR3 size: 15 residues. From germline, CDR1 is MNHEY and CDR2 SVGAGI. V lost 6 bases and J lost 4, with 16 bases in between. In nucleotides, the CDR3 is TGTGCCAGCAGGCGGGACTCCAACCAATACAATGAGCAGTTCTTC. This gives the protein CASRRDSNQYNEQFF.

This clone was picked up a small number of times. This chain connects TRBV25-1 to TRBJ2-7; the D is unclear. The CDR3 totals 14 residues. V lost 4 bases to trimming and J lost 4 bases, with 14 bases between them. Germline V CDR1 and CDR2: MGHDK, SYGVNS. Written as DNA, the CDR3 is TGTGCCAGCAGTGGTCTACCCAATAATTACGAGCAGTACTTC. This translates into CASSGLPNNYEQYF.

This clone was seen a handful of times. This chain joins TRBV30 and TRBJ1-2; D not certain. CDR3 size: 10 residues. Per the germline V gene, CDR1 is GTSNPN and CDR2 is SVGIG (reference sequence). V lost 3 bases, J lost 2 bases, and 1 base lay in between. CDR3 in amino acids: CAWRNYGYTF. The DNA for the CDR3 is TGTGCCTGGAGGAACTATGGCTACACCTTC.

CDR3 in DNA: TGTGCCAGCAGTCCGGACCGGACAGGAGCAAACATTCAGTACTTC. Translation: CASSPDRTGANIQYF. The chain carries TRBV27 and TRBJ2-4; 7 bases match TRBD1. Germline values: CDR1 MNHEY, CDR2 SMNVEV (reference sequence). The V gene end was trimmed by 5 bases and the J gene end by 6 bases; junction bases not matched to a gene: 10. This CDR3 is 15 amino acids long.

This clone was recorded only once. The rearrangement joins TRBV30 to TRBJ1-2, with D maybe TRBD1 (5 bases). The CDR3 extends over 14 amino acids. Germline loops: CDR1 GTSNPN, CDR2 SVGIG (reference sequence). The germline V and J ends were trimmed by 2 bases and 5 bases, with 15 bases remaining between them. Here the CDR3 reads CAWSTGTGPYGYTF. The DNA of the CDR3 is TGTGCCTGGAGTACCGGGACGGGGCCTTATGGCTACACCTTC.

This clone came up a few times. The CDR3: CASSLDRPSTDTQYF. As DNA, the CDR3 is TGCGCCAGCAGCTTGGACAGGCCTTCCACAGATACGCAGTATTTT. The chain links TRBV5-1 to TRBJ2-3, with D possibly matching TRBD1 (5 bases). Looked up from germline, CDR1 is SGHRS and CDR2 is YFSETQ. The CDR3 runs 15 residues. The V end was cut by 0 bases, the J end by 2 bases, with 10 bases between. Looking up the rest from reference TRBV5-1 and TRBJ2-3 gives the full variable domain: KAGVTQTPRYLIKTRGQQVTLSCSPISGHRSVSWYQQTPGQGLQFLFEYFSETQRNKGNFPGRFSGRQFSNSRSEMNVSTLELGDSALYLCASSLDRPSTDTQYFGPGTRLTVL.

This clone was seen a few times. The chain links TRBV7-2 to TRBJ2-7; TRBD1 is a possible D gene (6 bases). V lost 1 base to trimming and J lost 1 base, with 17 bases between them. Germline loops: CDR1 SGHTA, CDR2 FQGNSA. This CDR3 has 17 amino acids. The CDR3 DNA follows: TGTGCCAGCAGCTTAGGACGGGGTGGGGGCCTTTCCTACGAGCAGTACTTC. Amino acid sequence: CASSLGRGGGLSYEQYF.

The rearrangement joins TRBV7-3 to TRBJ2-1, with D unresolved. The germline V and J ends were trimmed by 0 bases and 12 bases, with 6 bases remaining between them. The CDR3 sequence is 11 residues long. The germline CDR1 and CDR2 sequences are SGHTA and FQGTGA. The CDR3 sequence: CASSLTFAQFF. CDR3 coding DNA: TGTGCCAGCAGCTTAACGTTTGCGCAGTTCTTC. Looking up the rest from reference TRBV7-3 and TRBJ2-1 gives the full variable domain: GAGVSQTPSNKVTEKGKYVELRCDPISGHTALYWYRQSLGQGPEFLIYFQGTGAADDSGLPNDRFFAVRPEGSVSTLKIQRTERGDSAVYLCASSLTFAQFFGPGTRLTVL.

V gene TRBV11-2 combines with J gene TRBJ2-7; 8 bases map to TRBD2. The junction had 2 bases not matched to a gene; V was cut back by 0 bases and J by 7 bases. Germline V gene lookup returns CDR1 SGHAT and CDR2 FQNNGV. CDR3 length: 13 residues. The CDR3 sequence is CASSLEAGDEQYF. DNA for the CDR3: TGTGCCAGCAGCTTAGAAGCGGGAGATGAGCAGTACTTC.

The chain has TRBV6-1 and TRBJ1-1; D is undetermined. The V and J ends lost 4 bases and 3 bases respectively, with 15 bases between them. The CDR3 length is 15 residues. Germline CDR1 reads MNHNS; CDR2 reads SASEGT. CDR3 sequence (DNA): TGTGCCAGCAGTGGAGGTCCGGGCCGGTACACTGAAGCTTTCTTT. This sequence encodes CASSGGPGRYTEAFF.

The rearrangement links TRBV6-5 to TRBJ1-1, with no clear D. Trimming pared 4 bases from V and 5 bases from J, leaving 11 bases between. Germline V lookup: CDR1 MNHEY, CDR2 SVGAGI. The CDR3 has 13 amino acids. CDR3 loop: CASSLADETEAFF. CDR3 sequence (DNA): TGTGCCAGCAGTTTGGCGGACGAAACTGAAGCTTTCTTT.

This clone was counted many times. The V and J genes are TRBV7-3 and TRBJ2-3; D is undetermined. Germline V CDR1 and CDR2: SGHTA, FQGTGA. This CDR3 has 12 residues. V was shortened by 5 bases and J by 4 bases, with 7 bases between the two germline ends. This CDR3 reads CASSSTSDTQYF. As DNA, the CDR3 is TGTGCCAGCAGCAGCACGTCAGATACGCAGTATTTT.

The chain employs TRBV5-1 and TRBJ1-1; D uncertain. The germline CDR1 and CDR2 sequences are SGHRS and YFSETQ. The ends were cut back, 6 bases at V and 2 bases at J, with 11 bases in the middle. The CDR3 consists of 13 residues. The CDR3 loop reads CASTTGVNTEAFF. Here the CDR3 DNA reads TGCGCCAGCACAACCGGGGTAAACACTGAAGCTTTCTTT.